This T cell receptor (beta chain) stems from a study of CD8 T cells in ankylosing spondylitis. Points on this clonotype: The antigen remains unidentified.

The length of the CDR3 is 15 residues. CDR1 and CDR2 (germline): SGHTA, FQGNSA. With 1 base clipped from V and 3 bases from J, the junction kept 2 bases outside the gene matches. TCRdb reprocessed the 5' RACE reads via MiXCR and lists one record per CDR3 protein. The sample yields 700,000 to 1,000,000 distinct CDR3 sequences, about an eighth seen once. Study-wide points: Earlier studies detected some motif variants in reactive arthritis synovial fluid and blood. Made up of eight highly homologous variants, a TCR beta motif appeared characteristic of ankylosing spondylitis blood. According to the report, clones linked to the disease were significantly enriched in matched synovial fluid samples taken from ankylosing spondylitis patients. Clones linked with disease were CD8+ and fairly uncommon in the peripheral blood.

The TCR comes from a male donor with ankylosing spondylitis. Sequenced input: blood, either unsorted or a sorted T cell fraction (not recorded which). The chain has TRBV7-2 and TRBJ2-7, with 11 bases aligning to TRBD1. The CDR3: CASSLGTGGVYEQYF. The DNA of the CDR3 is TGTGCCAGCAGCTTAGGGACAGGGGGCGTCTACGAGCAGTACTTC.